This TCR beta chain was recorded in a study of CD8 T cells in Susac syndrome. Treatment-naive patients with stable or active relapsing-remitting disease were the multiple sclerosis controls. V lost 5 bases to trimming and J lost 3 bases, with 14 bases between them. The CDR3 is 15 residues long. Germline V lookup: CDR1 SQVTM, CDR2 ANQGSEA. RNA in amounts of about 0.5 to 1 ug was reverse transcribed with random hexamers. TCRdb passed the immunoSEQ multiplex PCR reads through MiXCR, listing each CDR3 protein once. The table records hundreds of thousands of distinct CDR3 sequences, just under 95% of them present only once.

The chain employs TRBV29-1 and TRBJ2-6, with a tentative D call TRBD1 (5 bases). The sequence was collected from a human donor with multiple sclerosis. The sequenced sample was CD4+ T cells from PBMCs. This CDR3 reads CSVTLSTGGANVLTF. In DNA, the CDR3 is TGCAGCGTTACCCTCTCCACAGGTGGGGCCAACGTCCTGACTTTC.